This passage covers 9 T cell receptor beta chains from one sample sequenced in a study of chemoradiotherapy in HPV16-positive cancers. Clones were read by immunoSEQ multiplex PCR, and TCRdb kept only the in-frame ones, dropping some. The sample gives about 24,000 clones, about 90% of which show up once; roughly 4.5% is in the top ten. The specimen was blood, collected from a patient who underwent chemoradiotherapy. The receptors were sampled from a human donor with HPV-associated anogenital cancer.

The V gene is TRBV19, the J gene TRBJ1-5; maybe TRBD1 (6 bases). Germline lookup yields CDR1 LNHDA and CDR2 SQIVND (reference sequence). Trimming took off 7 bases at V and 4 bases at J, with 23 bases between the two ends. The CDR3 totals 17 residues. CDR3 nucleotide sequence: TGTGCCAGTACCACCATCGGGGGGGCCTGGGGTAATCAGCCCCAGCATTTT. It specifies CASTTIGGAWGNQPQHF.

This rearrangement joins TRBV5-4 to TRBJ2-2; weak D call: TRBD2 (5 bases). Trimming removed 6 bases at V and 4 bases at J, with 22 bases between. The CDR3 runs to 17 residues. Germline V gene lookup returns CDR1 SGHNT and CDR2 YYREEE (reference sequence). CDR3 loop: CASTSTQSGRSTGELFF. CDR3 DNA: TGTGCCAGCACCTCGACCCAGAGCGGCCGGAGCACCGGGGAGCTGTTTTTT. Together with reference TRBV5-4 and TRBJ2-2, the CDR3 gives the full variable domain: ETGVTQSPTHLIKTRGQQVTLRCSSQSGHNTVSWYQQALGQGPQFIFQYYREEENGRGNFPPRFSGLQFPNYSSELNVNALELDDSALYLCASTSTQSGRSTGELFFGEGSRLTVL.

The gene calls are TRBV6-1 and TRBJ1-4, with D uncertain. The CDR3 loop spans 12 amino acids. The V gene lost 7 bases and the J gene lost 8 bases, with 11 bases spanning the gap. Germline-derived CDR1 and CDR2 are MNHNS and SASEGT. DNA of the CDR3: TGTGCCAGCACCGAGTACTCCGAAAAACTGTTTTTT. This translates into CASTEYSEKLFF.

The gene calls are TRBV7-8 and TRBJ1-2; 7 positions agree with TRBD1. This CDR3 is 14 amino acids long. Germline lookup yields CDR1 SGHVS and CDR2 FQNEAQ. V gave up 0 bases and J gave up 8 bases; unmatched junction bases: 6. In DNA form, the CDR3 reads TGTGCCAGCAGCTTAGCACAGGGGAGGGAAGGCTACACCTTC. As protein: CASSLAQGREGYTF.

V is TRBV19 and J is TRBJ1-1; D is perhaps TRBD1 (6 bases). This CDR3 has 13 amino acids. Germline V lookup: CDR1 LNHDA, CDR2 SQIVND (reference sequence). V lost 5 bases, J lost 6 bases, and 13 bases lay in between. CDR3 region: CASSDTGWSEAFF. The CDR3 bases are TGTGCCAGTAGTGATACAGGGTGGTCTGAAGCTTTCTTT.

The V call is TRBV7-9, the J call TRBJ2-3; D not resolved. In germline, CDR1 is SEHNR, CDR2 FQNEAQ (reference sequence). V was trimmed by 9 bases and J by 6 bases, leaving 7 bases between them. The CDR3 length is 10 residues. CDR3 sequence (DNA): TGTGCCAGTTCCGGGGATACGCAGTATTTT. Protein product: CASSGDTQYF.

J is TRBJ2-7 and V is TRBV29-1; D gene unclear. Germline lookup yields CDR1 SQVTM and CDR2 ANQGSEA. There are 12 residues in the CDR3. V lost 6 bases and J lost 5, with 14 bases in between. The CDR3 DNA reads TGCAGCGTCCGAACAACCGTCAACGAGCAGTACTTC. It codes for CSVRTTVNEQYF.

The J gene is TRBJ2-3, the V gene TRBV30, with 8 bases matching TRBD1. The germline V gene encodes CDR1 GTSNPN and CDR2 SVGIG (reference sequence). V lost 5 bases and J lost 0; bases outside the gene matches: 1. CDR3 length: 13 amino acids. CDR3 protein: CAWRTGSTDTQYF. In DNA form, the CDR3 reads TGTGCCTGGCGGACAGGGAGCACAGATACGCAGTATTTT.

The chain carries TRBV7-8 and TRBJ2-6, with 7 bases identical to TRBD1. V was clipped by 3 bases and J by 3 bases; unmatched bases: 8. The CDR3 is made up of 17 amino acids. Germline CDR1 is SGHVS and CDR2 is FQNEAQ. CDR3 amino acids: CASSFRQGRSGANVLTF. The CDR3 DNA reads TGTGCCAGCAGCTTTAGACAGGGTCGAAGTGGGGCCAACGTCCTGACTTTC.